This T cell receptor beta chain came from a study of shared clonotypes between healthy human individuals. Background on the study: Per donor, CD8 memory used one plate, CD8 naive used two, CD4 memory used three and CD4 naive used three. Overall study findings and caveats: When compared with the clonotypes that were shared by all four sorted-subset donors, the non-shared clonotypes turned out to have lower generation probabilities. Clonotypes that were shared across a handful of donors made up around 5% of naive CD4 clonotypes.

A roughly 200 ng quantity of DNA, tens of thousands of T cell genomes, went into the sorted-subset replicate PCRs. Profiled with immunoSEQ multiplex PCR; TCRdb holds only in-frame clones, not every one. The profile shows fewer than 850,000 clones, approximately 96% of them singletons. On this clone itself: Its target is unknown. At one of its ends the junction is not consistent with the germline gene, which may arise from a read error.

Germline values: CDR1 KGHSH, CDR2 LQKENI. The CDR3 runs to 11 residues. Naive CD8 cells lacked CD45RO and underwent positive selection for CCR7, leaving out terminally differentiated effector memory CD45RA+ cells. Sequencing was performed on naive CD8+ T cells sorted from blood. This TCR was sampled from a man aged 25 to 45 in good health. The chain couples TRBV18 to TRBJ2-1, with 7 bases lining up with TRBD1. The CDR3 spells CASSPQGVGVF. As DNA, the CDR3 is TGTGCCAGCTCACCCCAGGGGGTAGGTGTCTTC. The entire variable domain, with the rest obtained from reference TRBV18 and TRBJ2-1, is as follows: NAGVMQNPRHLVRRRGQEARLRCSPMKGHSHVYWYRQLPEEGLKFMVYLQKENIIDESGMPKERFSAEFPKEGPSILRIQQVVRGDSAAYFCASSPQGVGVFGPGTRLTVL.